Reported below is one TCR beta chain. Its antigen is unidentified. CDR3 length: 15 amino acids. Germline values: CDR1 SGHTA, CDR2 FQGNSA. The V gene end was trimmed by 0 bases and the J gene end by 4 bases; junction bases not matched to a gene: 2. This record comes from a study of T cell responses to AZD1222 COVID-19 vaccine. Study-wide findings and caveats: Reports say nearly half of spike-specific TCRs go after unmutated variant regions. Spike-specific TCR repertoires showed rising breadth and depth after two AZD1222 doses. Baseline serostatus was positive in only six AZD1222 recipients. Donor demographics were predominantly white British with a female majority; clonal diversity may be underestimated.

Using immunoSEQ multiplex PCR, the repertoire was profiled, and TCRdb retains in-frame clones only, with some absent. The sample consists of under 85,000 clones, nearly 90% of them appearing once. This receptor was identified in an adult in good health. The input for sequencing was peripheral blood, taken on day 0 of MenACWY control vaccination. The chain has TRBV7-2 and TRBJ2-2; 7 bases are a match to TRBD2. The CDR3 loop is CASSLAGEGTGELFF. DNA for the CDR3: TGTGCCAGCAGCTTAGCTGGGGAGGGCACCGGGGAGCTGTTTTTT.